This T cell receptor beta chain is from a study of regulatory T cells in long-lasting Graves disease. Germline CDR1 WNHNN, CDR2 SYGVQD (reference sequence). V was clipped by 4 bases and J by 5 bases, with 10 bases between them. This CDR3 comprises 13 residues. Sample time point: newly diagnosed GD, antithyroid drugs for less than 3 months. Following extraction of RNA from PBMCs, that RNA was used to make the TCR library. Libraries of TCR beta came from iRepertoire HTBI primers plus Arm-PCR of CDR3 regions. One entry per CDR3 protein, called by TCRdb with MiXCR from the multiplex PCR reads. The sample contains hundreds of thousands of distinct CDR3 sequences, less than 20% of which appear only once. The same sample was also studied in work on T cells in Graves' hyperthyroidism and ophthalmopathy.

This clonotype was obtained from a woman between 25 and 40 years old with Graves disease. The J gene is TRBJ2-3, the V gene TRBV10-1; D gene unclear. Sequenced here: peripheral blood mononuclear cells (PBMCs), sampled at new diagnosis, from a patient treated with antithyroid drugs. CDR3 loop: CASSGHTGDTQYF. In DNA, the CDR3 is TGCGCCAGCAGTGGCCACACCGGAGATACGCAGTATTTT.